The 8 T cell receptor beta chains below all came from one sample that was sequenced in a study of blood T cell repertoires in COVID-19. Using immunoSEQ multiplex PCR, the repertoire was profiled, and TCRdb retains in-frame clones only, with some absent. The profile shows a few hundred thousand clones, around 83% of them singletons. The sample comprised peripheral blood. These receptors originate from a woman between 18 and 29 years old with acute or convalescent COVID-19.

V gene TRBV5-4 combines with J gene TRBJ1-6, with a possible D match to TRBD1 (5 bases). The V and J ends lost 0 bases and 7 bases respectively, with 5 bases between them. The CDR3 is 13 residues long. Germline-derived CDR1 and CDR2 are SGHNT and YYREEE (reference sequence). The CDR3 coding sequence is TGTGCCAGCAGCTTGGACAGGAATTCACCCCTCCACTTT. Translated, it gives CASSLDRNSPLHF. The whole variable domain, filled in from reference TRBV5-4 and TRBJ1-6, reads ETGVTQSPTHLIKTRGQQVTLRCSSQSGHNTVSWYQQALGQGPQFIFQYYREEENGRGNFPPRFSGLQFPNYSSELNVNALELDDSALYLCASSLDRNSPLHFGNGTRLTVT.

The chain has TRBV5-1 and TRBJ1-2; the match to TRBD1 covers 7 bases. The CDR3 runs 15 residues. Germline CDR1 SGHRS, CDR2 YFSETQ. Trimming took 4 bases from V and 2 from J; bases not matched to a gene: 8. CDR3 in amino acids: CASSSRQGENYGYTF. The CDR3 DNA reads TGCGCCAGCAGCAGCCGACAGGGTGAGAACTATGGCTACACCTTC.

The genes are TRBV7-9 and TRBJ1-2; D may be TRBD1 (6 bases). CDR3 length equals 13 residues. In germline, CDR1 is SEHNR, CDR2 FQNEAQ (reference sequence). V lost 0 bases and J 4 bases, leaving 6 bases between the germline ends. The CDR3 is CASSLAGGYGYTF. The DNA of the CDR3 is TGTGCCAGCAGCTTAGCAGGGGGCTATGGCTACACCTTC. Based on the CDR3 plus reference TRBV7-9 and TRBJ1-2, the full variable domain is DTGVSQNPRHKITKRGQNVTFRCDPISEHNRLYWYRQTLGQGPEFLTYFQNEAQLEKSRLLSDRFSAERPKGSFSTLEIQRTEQGDSAMYLCASSLAGGYGYTFGSGTRLTVV.

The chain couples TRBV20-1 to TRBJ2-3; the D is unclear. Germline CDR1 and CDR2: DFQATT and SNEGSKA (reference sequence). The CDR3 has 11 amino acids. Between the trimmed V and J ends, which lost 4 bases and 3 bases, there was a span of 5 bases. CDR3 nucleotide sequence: TGCAGTGCTATCAGAACAGATACGCAGTATTTT. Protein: CSAIRTDTQYF.

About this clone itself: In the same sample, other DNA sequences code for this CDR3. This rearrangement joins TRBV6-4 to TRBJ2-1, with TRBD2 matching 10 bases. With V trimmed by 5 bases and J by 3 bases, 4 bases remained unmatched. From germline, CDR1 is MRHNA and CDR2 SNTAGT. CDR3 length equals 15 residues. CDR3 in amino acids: CASSRTSGDYNEQFF. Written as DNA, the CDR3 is TGTGCCAGCAGTAGGACTAGCGGAGACTACAATGAGCAGTTCTTC.

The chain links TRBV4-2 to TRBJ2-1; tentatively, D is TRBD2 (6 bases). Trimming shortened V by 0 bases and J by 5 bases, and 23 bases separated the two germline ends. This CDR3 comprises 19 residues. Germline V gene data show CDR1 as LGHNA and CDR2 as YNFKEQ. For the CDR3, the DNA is TGTGCCAGCAGCCAAGATGGGGCCCCTCGAGCGGGCGGTAACAATGAGCAGTTCTTC. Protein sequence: CASSQDGAPRAGGNNEQFF.

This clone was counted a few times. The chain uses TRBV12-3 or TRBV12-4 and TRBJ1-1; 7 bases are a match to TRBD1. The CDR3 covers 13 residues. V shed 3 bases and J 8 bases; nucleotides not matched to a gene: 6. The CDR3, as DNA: TGTGCCAGCAGTTTCGAGGGGACAGCCGAAGCTTTCTTT. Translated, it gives CASSFEGTAEAFF.

This chain's CDR3 is CASSKDSDQPQHF. The CDR3 DNA sequence: TGCGCCAGCAGCAAAGACAGCGATCAGCCCCAGCATTTT. The genes are TRBV5-1 and TRBJ1-5, with D possibly being TRBD1 (5 bases). The CDR3 consists of 13 residues. Trimming cost V 4 bases and J 5 bases, with 10 bases left between them. CDR1 and CDR2 (germline): SGHRS, YFSETQ.